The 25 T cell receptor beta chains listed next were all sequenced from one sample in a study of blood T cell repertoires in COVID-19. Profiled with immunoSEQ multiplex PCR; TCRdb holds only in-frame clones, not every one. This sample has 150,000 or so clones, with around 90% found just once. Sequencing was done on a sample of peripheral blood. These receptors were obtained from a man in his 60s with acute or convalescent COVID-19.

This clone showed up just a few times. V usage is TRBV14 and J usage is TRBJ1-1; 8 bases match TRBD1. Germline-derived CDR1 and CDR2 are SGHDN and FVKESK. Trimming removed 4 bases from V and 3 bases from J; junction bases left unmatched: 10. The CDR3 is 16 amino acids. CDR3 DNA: TGTGCCAGCAGCCGCCGCAGGGGGCTCTGGGACACTGAAGCTTTCTTT. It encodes CASSRRRGLWDTEAFF. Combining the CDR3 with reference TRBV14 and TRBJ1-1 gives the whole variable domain EAGVTQFPSHSVIEKGQTVTLRCDPISGHDNLYWYRRVMGKEIKFLLHFVKESKQDESGMPNNRFLAERTGGTYSTLKVQPAELEDSGVYFCASSRRRGLWDTEAFFGQGTRLTVV.

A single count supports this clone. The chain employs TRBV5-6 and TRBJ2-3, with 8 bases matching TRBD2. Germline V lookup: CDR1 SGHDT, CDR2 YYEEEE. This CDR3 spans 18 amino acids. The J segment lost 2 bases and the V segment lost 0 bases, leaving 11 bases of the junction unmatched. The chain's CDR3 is CASSLEVGKRGFTDTQYF. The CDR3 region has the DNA TGTGCCAGCAGCTTGGAGGTCGGCAAGCGGGGGTTCACAGATACGCAGTATTTT.

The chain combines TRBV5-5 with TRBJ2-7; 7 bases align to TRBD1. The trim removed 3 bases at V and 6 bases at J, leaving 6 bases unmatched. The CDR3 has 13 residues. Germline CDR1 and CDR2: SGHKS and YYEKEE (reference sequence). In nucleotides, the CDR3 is TGTGCCAGCAGCTGGGGGACAGAACGCGAGCAGTACTTC. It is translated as CASSWGTEREQYF.

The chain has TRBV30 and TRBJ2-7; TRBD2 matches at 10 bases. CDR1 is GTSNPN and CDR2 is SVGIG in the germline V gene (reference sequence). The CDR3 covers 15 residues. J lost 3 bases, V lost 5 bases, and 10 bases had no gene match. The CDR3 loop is CAWDHRTSGRYEQYF. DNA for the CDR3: TGTGCCTGGGACCATAGGACTAGCGGACGCTACGAGCAGTACTTC.

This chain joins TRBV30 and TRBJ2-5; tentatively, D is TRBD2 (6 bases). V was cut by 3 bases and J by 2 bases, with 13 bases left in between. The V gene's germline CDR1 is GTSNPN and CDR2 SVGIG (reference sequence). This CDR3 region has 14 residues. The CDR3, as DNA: TGTGCCTGGAGGGAACTAGCATTTCAAGAGACCCAGTACTTC. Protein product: CAWRELAFQETQYF. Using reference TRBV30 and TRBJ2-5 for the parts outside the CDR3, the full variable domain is SQTIHQWPATLVQPVGSPLSLECTVEGTSNPNLYWYRQAAGRGLQLLFYSVGIGQISSEVPQNLSASRPQDRQFILSSKKLLLSDSGFYLCAWRELAFQETQYFGPGTRLLVL.

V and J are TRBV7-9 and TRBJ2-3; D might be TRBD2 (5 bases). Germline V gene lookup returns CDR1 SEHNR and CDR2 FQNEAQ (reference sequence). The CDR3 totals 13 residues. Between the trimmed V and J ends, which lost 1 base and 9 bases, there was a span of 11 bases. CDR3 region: CASSLEAGVTQYF. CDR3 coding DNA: TGTGCCAGCAGCTTAGAGGCCGGGGTAACGCAGTATTTT.

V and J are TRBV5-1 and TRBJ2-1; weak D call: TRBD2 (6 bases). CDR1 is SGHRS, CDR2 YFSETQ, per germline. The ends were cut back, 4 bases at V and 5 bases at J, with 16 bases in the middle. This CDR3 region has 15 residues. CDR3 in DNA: TGCGCCAGCAGCCCCCGGGCCGGGACTGACAATGAGCAGTTCTTC. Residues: CASSPRAGTDNEQFF. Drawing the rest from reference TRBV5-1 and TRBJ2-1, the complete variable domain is KAGVTQTPRYLIKTRGQQVTLSCSPISGHRSVSWYQQTPGQGLQFLFEYFSETQRNKGNFPGRFSGRQFSNSRSEMNVSTLELGDSALYLCASSPRAGTDNEQFFGPGTRLTVL.

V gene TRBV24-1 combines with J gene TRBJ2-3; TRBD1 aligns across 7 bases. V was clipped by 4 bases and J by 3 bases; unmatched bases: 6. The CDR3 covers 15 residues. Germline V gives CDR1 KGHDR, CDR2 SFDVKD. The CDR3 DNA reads TGTGCCACCAGTGACCCGCGGACAGGAACAGATACGCAGTATTTT. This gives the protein CATSDPRTGTDTQYF.

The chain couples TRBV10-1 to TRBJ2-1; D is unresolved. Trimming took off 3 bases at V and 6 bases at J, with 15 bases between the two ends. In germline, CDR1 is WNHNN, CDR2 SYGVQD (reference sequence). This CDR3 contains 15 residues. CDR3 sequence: CASSDARLATNEQFF. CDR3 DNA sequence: TGCGCCAGCAGTGATGCCAGATTGGCCACCAATGAGCAGTTCTTC.

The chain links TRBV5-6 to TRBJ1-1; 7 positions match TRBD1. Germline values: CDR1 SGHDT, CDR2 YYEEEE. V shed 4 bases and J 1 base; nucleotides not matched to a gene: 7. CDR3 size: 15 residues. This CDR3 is CASSRGSGGNTEAFF. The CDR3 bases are TGTGCCAGCAGCCGGGGGTCAGGGGGGAACACTGAAGCTTTCTTT.

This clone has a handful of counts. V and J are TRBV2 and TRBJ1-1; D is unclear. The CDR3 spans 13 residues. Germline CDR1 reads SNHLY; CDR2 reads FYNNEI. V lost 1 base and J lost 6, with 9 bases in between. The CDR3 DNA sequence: TGTGCCAGCAGTGAAGTGTGGAGTTCTGAAGCTTTCTTT. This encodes CASSEVWSSEAFF.

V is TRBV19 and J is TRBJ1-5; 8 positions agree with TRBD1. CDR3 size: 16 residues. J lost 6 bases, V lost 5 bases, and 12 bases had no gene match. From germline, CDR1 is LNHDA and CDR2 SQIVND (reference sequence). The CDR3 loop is CASSPRQGRARQPQHF. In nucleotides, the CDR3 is TGTGCCAGTAGTCCTCGACAGGGGCGAGCGCGTCAGCCCCAGCATTTT.

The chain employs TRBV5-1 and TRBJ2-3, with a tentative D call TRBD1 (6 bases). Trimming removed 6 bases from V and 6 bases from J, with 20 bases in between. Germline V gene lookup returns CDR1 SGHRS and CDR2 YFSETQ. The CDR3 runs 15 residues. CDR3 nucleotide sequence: TGCGCCAGCACCCCCTCAGCTCCGAGGGGGGATACGCAGTATTTT. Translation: CASTPSAPRGDTQYF.

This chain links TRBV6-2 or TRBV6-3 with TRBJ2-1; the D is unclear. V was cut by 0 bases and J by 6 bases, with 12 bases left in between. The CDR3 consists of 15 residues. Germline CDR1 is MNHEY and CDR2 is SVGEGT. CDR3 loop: CASSYSNYHGNEQFF. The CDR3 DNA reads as TGTGCCAGCAGTTACTCGAACTACCACGGCAATGAGCAGTTCTTC.

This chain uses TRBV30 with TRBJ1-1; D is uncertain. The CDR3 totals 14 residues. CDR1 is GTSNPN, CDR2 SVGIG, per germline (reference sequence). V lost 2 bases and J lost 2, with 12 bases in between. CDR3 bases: TGTGCCTGGAGTTTACACACATTTAACACTGAAGCTTTCTTT. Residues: CAWSLHTFNTEAFF.

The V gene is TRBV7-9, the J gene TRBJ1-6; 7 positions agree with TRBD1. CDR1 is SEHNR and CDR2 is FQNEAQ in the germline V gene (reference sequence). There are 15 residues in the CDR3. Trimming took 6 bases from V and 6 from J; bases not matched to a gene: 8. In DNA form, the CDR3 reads TGTGCCAGCAGGACAGGGTTTTCTTCTAATTCACCCCTCCACTTT. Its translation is CASRTGFSSNSPLHF.

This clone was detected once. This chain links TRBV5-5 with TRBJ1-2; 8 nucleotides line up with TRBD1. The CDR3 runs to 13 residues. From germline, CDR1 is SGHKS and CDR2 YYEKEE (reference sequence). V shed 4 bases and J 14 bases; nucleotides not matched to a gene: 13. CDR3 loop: CASSQDRGRGRTF. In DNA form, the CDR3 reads TGTGCCAGCAGCCAAGACAGGGGCCGGGGGAGAACCTTC.

CDR3 sequence: CATNRGSNQPQHF. The CDR3 DNA reads as TGTGCCACTAACCGGGGAAGCAATCAGCCCCAGCATTTT. The chain is built from TRBV12-3 or TRBV12-4 and TRBJ1-5; D gene unclear. The CDR3 totals 13 residues. V was trimmed by 10 bases and J by 1 base, leaving 11 bases between them.

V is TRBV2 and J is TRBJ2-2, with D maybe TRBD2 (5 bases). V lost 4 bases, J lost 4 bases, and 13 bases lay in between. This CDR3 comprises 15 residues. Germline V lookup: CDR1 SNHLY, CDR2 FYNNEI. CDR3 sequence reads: CASSGPREGTGELFF. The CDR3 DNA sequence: TGTGCCAGCAGTGGGCCCCGGGAAGGCACCGGGGAGCTGTTTTTT.

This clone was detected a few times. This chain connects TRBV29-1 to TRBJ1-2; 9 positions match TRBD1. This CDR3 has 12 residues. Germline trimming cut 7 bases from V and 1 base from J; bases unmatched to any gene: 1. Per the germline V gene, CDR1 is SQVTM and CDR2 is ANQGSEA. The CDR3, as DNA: TGCAGCGGACAGGGGGATAACTATGGCTACACCTTC. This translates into CSGQGDNYGYTF.

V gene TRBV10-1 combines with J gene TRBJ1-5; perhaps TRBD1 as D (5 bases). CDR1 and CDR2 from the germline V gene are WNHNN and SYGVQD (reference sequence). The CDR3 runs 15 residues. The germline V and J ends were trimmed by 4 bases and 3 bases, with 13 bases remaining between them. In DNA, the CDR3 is TGCGCCAGCAGTGCCGGAAACAGGTCCAATCAGCCCCAGCATTTT. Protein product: CASSAGNRSNQPQHF.

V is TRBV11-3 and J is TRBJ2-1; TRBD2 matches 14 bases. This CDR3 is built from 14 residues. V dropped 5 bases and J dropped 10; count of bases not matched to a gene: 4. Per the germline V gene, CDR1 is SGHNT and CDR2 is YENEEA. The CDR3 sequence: CASSTRLAGGEQFF. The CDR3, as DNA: TGTGCCAGCAGCACACGACTAGCGGGAGGGGAGCAGTTCTTC.

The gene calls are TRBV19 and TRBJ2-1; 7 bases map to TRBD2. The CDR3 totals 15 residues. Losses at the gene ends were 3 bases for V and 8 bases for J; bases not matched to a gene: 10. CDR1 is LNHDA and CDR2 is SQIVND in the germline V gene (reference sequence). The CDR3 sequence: CASSILRRERDEQFF. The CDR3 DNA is TGTGCCAGTAGTATCCTCAGGCGGGAGCGAGATGAGCAGTTCTTC.

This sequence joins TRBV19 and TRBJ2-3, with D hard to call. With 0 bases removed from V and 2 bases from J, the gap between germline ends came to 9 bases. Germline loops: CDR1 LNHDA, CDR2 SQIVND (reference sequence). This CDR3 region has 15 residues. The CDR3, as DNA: TGTGCCAGTAGTATAGACAATCCCCACACAGATACGCAGTATTTT. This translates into CASSIDNPHTDTQYF.

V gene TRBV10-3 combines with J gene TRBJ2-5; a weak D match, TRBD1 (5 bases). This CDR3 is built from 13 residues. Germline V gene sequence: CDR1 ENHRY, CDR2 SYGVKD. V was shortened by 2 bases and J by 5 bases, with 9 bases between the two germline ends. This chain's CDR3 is CAISEIRAETQYF. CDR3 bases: TGTGCCATCAGTGAGATCAGGGCCGAGACCCAGTACTTC.